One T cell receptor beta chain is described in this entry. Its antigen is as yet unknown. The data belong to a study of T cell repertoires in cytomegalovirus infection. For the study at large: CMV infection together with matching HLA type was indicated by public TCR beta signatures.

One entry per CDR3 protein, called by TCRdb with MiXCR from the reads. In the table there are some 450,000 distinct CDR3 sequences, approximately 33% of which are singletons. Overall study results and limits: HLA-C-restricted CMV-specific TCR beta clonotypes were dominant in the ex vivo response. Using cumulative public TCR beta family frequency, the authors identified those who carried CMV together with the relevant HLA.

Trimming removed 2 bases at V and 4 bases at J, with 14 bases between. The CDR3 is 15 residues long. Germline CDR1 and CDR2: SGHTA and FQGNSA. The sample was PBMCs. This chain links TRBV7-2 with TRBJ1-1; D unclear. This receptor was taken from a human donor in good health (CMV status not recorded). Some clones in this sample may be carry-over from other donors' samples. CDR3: CASSLKLDVLTEAFF. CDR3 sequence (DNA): TGTGCCAGCAGCTTAAAGCTGGACGTACTCACTGAAGCTTTCTTT.